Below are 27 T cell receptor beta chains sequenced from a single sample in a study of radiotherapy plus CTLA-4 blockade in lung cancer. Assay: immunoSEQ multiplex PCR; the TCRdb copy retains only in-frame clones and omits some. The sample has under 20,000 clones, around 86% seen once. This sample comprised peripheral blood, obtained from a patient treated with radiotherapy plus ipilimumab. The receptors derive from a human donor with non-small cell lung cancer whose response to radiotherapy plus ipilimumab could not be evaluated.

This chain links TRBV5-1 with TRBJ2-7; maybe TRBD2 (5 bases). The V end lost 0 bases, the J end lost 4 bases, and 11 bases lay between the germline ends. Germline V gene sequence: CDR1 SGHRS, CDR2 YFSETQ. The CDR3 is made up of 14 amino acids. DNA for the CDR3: TGCGCCAGCAGCTTGGGAGCGGAACTATACGAGCAGTACTTC. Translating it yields CASSLGAELYEQYF.

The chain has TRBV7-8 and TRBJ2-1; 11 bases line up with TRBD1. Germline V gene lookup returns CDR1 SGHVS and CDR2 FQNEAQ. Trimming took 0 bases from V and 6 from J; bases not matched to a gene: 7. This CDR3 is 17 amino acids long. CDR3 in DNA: TGTGCCAGCAGCTTAGCCCCGCGGACAGGGGGCTTCAATGAGCAGTTCTTC. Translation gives CASSLAPRTGGFNEQFF.

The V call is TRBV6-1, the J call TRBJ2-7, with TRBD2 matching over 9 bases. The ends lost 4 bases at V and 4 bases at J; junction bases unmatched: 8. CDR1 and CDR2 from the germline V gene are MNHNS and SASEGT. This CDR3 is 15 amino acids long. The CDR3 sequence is CASSGENSGSYEQYF. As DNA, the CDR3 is TGTGCCAGCAGTGGAGAAAATAGCGGGAGTTACGAGCAGTACTTC.

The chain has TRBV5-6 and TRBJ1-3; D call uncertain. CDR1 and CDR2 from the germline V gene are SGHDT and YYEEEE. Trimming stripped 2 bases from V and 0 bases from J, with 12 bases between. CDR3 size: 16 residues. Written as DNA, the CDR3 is TGTGCCAGCAGCTTTCGAGCACCCAACTCTGGAAACACCATATATTTT. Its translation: CASSFRAPNSGNTIYF.

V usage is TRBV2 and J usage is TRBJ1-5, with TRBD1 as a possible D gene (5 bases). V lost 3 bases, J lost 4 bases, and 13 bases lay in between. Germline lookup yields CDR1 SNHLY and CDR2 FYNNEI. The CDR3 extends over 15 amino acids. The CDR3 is CASSEGRVTNQPQHF. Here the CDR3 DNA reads TGTGCCAGCAGTGAGGGCAGGGTAACAAATCAGCCCCAGCATTTT.

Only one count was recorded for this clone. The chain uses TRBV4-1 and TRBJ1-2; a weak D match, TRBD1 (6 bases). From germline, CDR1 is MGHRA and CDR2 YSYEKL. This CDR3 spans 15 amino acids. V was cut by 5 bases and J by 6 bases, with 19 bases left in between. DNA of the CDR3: TGCGCCAGCAGCAAAGTCGGCGACAGGCAGGATGGCTACACCTTC. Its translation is CASSKVGDRQDGYTF.

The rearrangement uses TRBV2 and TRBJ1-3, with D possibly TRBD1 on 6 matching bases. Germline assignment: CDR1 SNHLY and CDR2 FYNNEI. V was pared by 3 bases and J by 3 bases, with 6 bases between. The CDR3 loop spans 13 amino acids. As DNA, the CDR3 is TGTGCCAGCAGTGAGGACAGTGGAAACACCATATATTTT. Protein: CASSEDSGNTIYF.

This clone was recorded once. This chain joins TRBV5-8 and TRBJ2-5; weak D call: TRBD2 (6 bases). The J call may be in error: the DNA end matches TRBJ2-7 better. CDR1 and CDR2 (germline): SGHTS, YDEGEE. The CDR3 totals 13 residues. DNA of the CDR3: TGTGCCTCCTCCCCCGGGGGTTTTTACGAGCAGTACTTC. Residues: CASSPGGFYEQYF.

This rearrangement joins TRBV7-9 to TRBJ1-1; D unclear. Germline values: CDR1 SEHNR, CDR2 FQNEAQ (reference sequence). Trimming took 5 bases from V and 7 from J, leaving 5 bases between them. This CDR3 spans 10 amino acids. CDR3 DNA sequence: TGTGCCAGCAGCCCAATTGAAGCTTTCTTT. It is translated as CASSPIEAFF.

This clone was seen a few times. The CDR3 is CATSRDYGGGAAGNTIYF. DNA for the CDR3: TGTGCCACCAGCAGAGATTACGGAGGGGGCGCCGCTGGAAACACCATATATTTT. V and J are TRBV15 and TRBJ1-3; 7 nucleotides agree with TRBD1. The CDR3 sequence is 18 residues long. Germline V gene data show CDR1 as LNHNV and CDR2 as YYDKDF (reference sequence). After removal of 0 bases from V and 2 bases from J, the junction contained 10 bases not matched to a gene. The full variable domain, in which reference TRBV15 and TRBJ1-3 provide the parts outside the CDR3, is DAMVIQNPRYQVTQFGKPVTLSCSQTLNHNVMYWYQQKSSQAPKLLFHYYDKDFNNEADTPDNFQSRRPNTSFCFLDIRSPGLGDTAMYLCATSRDYGGGAAGNTIYFGEGSWLTVV.

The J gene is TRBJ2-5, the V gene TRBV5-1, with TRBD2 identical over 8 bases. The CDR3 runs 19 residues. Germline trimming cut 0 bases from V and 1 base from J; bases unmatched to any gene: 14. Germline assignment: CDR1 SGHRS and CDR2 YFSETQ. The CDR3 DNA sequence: TGCGCCAGCAGCTTGGCCCCAGGACTAGCAGGGGCCCCCCAAGAGACCCAGTACTTC. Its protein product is CASSLAPGLAGAPQETQYF.

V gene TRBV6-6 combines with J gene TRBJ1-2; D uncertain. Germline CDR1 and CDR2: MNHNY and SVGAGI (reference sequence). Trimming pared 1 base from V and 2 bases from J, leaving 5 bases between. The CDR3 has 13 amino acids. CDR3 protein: CASSYYKNYGYTF. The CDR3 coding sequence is TGTGCCAGCAGTTACTACAAAAACTATGGCTACACCTTC.

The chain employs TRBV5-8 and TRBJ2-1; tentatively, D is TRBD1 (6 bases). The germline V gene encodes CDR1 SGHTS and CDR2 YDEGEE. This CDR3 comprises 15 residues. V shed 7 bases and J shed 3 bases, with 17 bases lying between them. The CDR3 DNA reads TGTGCCAGCGTTCGGAAGGGGGAACACTACAATGAGCAGTTCTTC. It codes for CASVRKGEHYNEQFF.

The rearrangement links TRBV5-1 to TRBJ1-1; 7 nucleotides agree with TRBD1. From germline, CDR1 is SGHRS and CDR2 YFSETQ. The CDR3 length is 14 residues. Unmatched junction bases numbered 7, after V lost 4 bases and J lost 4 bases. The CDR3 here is CASSPTGLGTEAFF. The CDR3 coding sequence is TGCGCCAGCAGCCCGACAGGGCTCGGCACTGAAGCTTTCTTT.

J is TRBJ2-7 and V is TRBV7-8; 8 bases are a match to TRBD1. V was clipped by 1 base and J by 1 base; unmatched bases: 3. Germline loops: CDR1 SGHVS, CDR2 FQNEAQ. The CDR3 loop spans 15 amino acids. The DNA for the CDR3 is TGTGCCAGCAGCTTAGGCAGGGGGCGTTCCTACGAGCAGTACTTC. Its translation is CASSLGRGRSYEQYF.

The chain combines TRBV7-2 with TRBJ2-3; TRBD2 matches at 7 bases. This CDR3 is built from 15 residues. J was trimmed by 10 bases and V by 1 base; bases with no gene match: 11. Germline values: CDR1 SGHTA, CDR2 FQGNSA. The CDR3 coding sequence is TGTGCCAGCAGCTTAGGGGGGGACGGCGGGGGTGCGCAGTATTTT. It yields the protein CASSLGGDGGGAQYF. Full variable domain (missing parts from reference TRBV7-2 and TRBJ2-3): GAGVSQSPSNKVTEKGKDVELRCDPISGHTALYWYRQSLGQGLEFLIYFQGNSAPDKSGLPSDRFSAERTGGSVSTLTIQRTQQEDSAVYLCASSLGGDGGGAQYFGPGTRLTVL.

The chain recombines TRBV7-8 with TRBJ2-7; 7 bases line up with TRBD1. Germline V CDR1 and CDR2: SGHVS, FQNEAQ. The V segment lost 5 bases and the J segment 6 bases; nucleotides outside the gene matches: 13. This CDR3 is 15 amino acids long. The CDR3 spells CASSLGAQGLGEQYF. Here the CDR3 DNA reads TGTGCCAGCAGCCTAGGAGCACAGGGGTTGGGCGAGCAGTACTTC.

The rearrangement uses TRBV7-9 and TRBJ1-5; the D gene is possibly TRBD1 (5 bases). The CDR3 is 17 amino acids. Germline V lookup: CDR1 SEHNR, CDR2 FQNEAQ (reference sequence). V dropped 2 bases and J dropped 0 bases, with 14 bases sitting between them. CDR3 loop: CASSLYYGGYSNQPQHF. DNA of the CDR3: TGTGCCAGCAGCTTATATTATGGGGGGTATAGCAATCAGCCCCAGCATTTT.

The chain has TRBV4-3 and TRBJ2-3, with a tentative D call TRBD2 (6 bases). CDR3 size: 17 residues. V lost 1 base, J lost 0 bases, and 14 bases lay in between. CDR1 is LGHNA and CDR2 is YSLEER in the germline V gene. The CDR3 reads CASSQGAGPDSTDTQYF. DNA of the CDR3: TGCGCCAGCAGCCAAGGGGCGGGGCCGGATAGCACAGATACGCAGTATTTT.

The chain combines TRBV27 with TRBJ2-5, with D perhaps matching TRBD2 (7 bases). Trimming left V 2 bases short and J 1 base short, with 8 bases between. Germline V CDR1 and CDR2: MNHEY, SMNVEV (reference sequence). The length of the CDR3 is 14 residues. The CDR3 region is CASSLRGAQETQYF. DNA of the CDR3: TGTGCCAGCAGTTTACGGGGGGCCCAAGAGACCCAGTACTTC.

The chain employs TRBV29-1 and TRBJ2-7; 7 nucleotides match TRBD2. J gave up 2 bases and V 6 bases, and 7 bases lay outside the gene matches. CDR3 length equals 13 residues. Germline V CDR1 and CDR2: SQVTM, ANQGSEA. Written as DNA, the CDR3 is TGCAGCGTGCGGGAGCCGAACACCTACGAGCAGTACTTC. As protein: CSVREPNTYEQYF.

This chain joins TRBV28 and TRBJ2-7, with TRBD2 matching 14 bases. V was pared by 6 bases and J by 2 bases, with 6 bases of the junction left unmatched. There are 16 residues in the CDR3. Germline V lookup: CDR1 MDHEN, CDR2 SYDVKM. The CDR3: CASRLGLAGGTYEQYF. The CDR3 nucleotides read TGTGCCAGCAGGCTAGGACTAGCGGGAGGTACCTACGAGCAGTACTTC.

The CDR3 coding sequence is TGCGCCAGCAGCTTACAGGGATTCGTGGGTGGAGGCTACACCTTC. Amino acids: CASSLQGFVGGGYTF. The chain combines TRBV5-1 with TRBJ1-2, with D possibly TRBD1 on 6 matching bases. This CDR3 is built from 15 residues. Trimming pared 2 bases from V and 8 bases from J, leaving 19 bases between. Per germline, CDR1 SGHRS and CDR2 YFSETQ.

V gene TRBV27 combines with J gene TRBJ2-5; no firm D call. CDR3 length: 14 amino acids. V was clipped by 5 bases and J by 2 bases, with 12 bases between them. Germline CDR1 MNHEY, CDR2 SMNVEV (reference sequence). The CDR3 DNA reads TGTGCCAGCAGTATACTACCCAAGCAAGAGACCCAGTACTTC. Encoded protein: CASSILPKQETQYF.

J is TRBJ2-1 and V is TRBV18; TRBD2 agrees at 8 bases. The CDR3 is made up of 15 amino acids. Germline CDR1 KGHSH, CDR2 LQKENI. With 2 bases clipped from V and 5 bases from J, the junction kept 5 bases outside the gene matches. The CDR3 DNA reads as TGTGCCAGCTCACCAGTGGCGGGGGGACACAATGAGCAGTTCTTC. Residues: CASSPVAGGHNEQFF.

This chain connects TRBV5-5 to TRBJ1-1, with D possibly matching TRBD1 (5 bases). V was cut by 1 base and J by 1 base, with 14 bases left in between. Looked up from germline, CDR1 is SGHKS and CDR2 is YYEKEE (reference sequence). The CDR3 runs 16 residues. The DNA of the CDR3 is TGTGCCAGCAGCTTGAAGTTGACAGCGCCGAACACTGAAGCTTTCTTT. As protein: CASSLKLTAPNTEAFF.

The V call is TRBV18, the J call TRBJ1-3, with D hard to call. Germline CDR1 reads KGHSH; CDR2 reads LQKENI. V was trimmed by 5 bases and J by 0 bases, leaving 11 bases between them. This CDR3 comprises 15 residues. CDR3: CASSTTADSGNTIYF. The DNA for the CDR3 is TGTGCCAGCTCAACCACAGCTGACTCTGGAAACACCATATATTTT.